These T cell receptor beta chains were read from a single sample in a study of cytomegalovirus exposure and HLA in healthy donors. Measured with immunoSEQ multiplex PCR; TCRdb has only the in-frame clones, and not every one. The repertoire includes 120,000 or so clones, 74% of them detected once, and 3% to 4.5% sits in the top ten. The sequenced material came from PBMCs. The receptors come from a man in his forties in good health and CMV-seropositive. CDR3s include the opening cysteine and the closing phenylalanine or tryptophan. The D gene is left open where the match is weak. Size is omitted from some rows. Given values are once, few, many or a class for expanded clones.

clone_size j_call v_call d_call cdr3_nt cdr3_aa
NA TRBJ1-1 TRBV28 NA TGTGCCATCTCCGCGGGAACTGAAGCTTTCTTT CAISAGTEAFF
NA TRBJ1-1 TRBV5-8 TRBD1 TGTGCCAGCAGCCTCTGGGGGACAGGGTCTGGCACTGAAGCTTTCTTT CASSLWGTGSGTEAFF
NA TRBJ2-5 TRBV5-1 TRBD2 TGCGCCAGCAGCTTGATGCCGGGGGGGCGAGAGACCCAGTACTTC CASSLMPGGRETQYF
NA TRBJ1-2 TRBV2 NA TGTGCCAGCAGTGGGGTGGGGCCCTATGGCTACACCTTC CASSGVGPYGYTF
NA TRBJ2-5 TRBV7-6 TRBD2 TGTGCCAGCAGCTTAAGGGGCCCTAGCGGGGGAGGACGGGAGACCCAGTACTTC CASSLRGPSGGGRETQYF
NA TRBJ2-2 TRBV5-1 NA TGCGCCAGCAGCTTGGCGCCCCTTGCCAGCGGGGAGCTGTTTTTT CASSLAPLASGELFF
NA TRBJ2-7 TRBV19 TRBD2 TGTGCCAGTAGTTTCGCTAGCGGGGGTTACGACTCCTACGAGCAGTACTTC CASSFASGGYDSYEQYF
NA TRBJ2-1 TRBV19 TRBD2 TGTGCCAGTAGGGGGGCTAGCGGGTTCAATGAGCAGTTCTTC CASRGASGFNEQFF
NA TRBJ2-2 TRBV29-1 TRBD1 TGCAGCTTTTCAGGGGGATTGAACACCGGGGAGCTGTTTTTT CSFSGGLNTGELFF
NA TRBJ2-6 TRBV9 TRBD1 TGTGCCAGCAGCATCTCCGGGACAGGGACTCCCGGGGCCAACGTCCTGACTTTC CASSISGTGTPGANVLTF
NA TRBJ1-4 TRBV6-1 NA TGTGCCAGCAGTGATCGGGGAGCTAATGAAAAACTGTTTTTT CASSDRGANEKLFF
NA TRBJ2-3 TRBV27 NA TGTGCCAGCAGACCGATCGGGGGGCCCCCGAATACGCAGTATTTT CASRPIGGPPNTQYF
NA TRBJ2-7 TRBV6-5 NA TGTGCCAGCAGTTACTCGTTCCAGGGCGAGCAGTACTTC CASSYSFQGEQYF
NA TRBJ2-6 TRBV19 NA TGTGCCAGTATGATCATGGGGGCCGGGGCCAACGTCCTGACTTTC CASMIMGAGANVLTF
NA TRBJ2-1 TRBV6-6 TRBD1 TGTGCCAGCAGTCTCCGGGACAGGCTTTACAATGAGCAGTTCTTC CASSLRDRLYNEQFF
NA TRBJ1-2 TRBV5-1 NA TGCGCCAGCAGCTTGGACAGGGACGGCTACACCTTC CASSLDRDGYTF
few TRBJ1-2 TRBV2 TRBD1 TGTGCCAACCCCGACAGGGCCTATGGCTACACCTTC CANPDRAYGYTF
NA TRBJ2-2 TRBV4-3 TRBD2 TGCGCCAGCAGCCATTTATATGGGACTAGCGGGAGGGGTTTGACCGGGGAGCTGTTTTTT CASSHLYGTSGRGLTGELFF
NA TRBJ1-4 TRBV5-4 NA TGTGCCAGCAGCTTGGAGAGTACTAATGAAAAACTGTTTTTT CASSLESTNEKLFF
once TRBJ2-1 TRBV27 TRBD2 TGTGCCAGCAGTTCTTCTAGCGGGAGCCGATGGAATGAGCAGTTCTTC CASSSSSGSRWNEQFF
once TRBJ1-1 TRBV15 NA TGTGCCACCAGCAGTTACGGAGGGGTGACTGAAGCTTTCTTT CATSSYGGVTEAFF
NA TRBJ2-7 TRBV28 NA TGTGCCAGCAGCCCGGGACATTCTTACGAGCAGTACTTC CASSPGHSYEQYF
NA TRBJ1-1 TRBV5-4 TRBD1 TGTGCCAGCAGCAGGTTAACAGGGGGCGGGACTGAAGCTTTCTTT CASSRLTGGGTEAFF
once TRBJ2-2 TRBV30 TRBD1 TGTGCCTGGAGCGATGACAGGGCCCACGGGGAGCTGTTTTTT CAWSDDRAHGELFF
NA TRBJ1-1 TRBV6-1 NA TGTGCCAGCAGTGAAGCAGTGCCGGGCACTGAAGCTTTCTTT CASSEAVPGTEAFF
NA TRBJ1-1 TRBV28 NA TGTGCCAGCAGCGCCAAGACACGACAGAACACTGAAGCTTTCTTT CASSAKTRQNTEAFF
NA TRBJ2-5 TRBV7-2 NA TGTGCCAGCAGCTTAGCATATTACCAAGAGACCCAGTACTTC CASSLAYYQETQYF
NA TRBJ2-5 TRBV29-1 TRBD1 TGCAGCGCGCACAGGGGGCAAGAGACCCAGTACTTC CSAHRGQETQYF
few TRBJ1-2 TRBV9 NA TGTGCCAGCAGCGTAGAGCACAGGGTAAGGACTAACTATGGCTACACCTTC CASSVEHRVRTNYGYTF
NA TRBJ2-7 TRBV7-6 NA TGTGCCAGCAGCTCGACCGGACAATCCTACGAGCAGTACTTC CASSSTGQSYEQYF
NA TRBJ1-2 TRBV7-9 NA TGTGCCAGCAGACGGTCGGGGATGGGCTACACCTTC CASRRSGMGYTF